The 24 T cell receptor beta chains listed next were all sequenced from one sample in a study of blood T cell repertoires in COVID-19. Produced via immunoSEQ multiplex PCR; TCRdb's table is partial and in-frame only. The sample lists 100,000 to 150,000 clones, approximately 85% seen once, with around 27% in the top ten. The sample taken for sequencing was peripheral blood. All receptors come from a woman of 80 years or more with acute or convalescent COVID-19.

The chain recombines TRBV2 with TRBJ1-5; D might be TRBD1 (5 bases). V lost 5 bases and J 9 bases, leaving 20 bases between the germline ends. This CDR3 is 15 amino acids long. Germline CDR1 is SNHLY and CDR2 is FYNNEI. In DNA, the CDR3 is TGTGCCAGCAGTCCCTCGGACGAAGGGGTCGGGCCCCAGCATTTT. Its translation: CASSPSDEGVGPQHF.

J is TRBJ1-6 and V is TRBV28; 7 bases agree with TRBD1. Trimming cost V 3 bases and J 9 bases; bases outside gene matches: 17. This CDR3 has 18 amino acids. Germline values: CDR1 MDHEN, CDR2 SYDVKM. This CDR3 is CASSFRRTGLYRGSPLHF. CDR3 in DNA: TGTGCCAGCAGTTTTCGCCGGACAGGACTTTATAGGGGTTCACCCCTCCACTTT.

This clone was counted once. The CDR3 loop is CASSQTTAIKAFF. As DNA, the CDR3 is TGTGCCAGCAGCCAAACGACAGCAATTAAAGCTTTCTTT. The gene calls are TRBV7-9 and TRBJ1-1; D is perhaps TRBD1 (5 bases). Between the trimmed V and J ends, which lost 5 bases and 9 bases, there was a span of 16 bases. CDR3 length: 13 amino acids. Germline V lookup: CDR1 SEHNR, CDR2 FQNEAQ (reference sequence).

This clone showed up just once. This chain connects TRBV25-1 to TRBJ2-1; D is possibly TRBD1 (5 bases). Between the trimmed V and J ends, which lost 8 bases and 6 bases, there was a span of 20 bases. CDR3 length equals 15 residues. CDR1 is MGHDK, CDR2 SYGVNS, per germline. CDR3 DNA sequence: TGTGCCAGCCGAAGCCCGCAGGGTCTTGGCAATGAGCAGTTCTTC. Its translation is CASRSPQGLGNEQFF.

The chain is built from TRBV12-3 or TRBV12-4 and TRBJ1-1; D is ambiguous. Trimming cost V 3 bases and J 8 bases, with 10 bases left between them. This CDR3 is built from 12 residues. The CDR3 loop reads CASSLQRAEAFF. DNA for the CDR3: TGTGCCAGCAGTTTGCAGCGAGCAGAAGCTTTCTTT.

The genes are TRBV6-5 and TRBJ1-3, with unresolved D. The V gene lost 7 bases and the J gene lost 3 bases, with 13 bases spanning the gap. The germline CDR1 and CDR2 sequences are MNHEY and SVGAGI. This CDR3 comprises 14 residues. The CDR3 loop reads CASMTILDGNTIYF. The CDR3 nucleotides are TGTGCCAGCATGACAATTCTCGATGGAAACACCATATATTTT.

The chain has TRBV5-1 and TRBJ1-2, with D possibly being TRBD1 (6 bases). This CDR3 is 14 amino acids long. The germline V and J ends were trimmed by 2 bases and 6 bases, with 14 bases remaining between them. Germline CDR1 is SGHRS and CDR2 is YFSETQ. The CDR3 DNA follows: TGCGCCAGCAGCTTTAGAGAGGGGGGGCATGGCTACACCTTC. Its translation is CASSFREGGHGYTF.

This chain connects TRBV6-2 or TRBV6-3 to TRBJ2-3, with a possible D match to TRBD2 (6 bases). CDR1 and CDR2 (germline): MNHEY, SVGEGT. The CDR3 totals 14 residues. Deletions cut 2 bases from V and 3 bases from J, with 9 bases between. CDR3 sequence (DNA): TGTGCCAGCAGTTACCTTCTAGCGACAGATACGCAGTATTTT. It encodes CASSYLLATDTQYF.

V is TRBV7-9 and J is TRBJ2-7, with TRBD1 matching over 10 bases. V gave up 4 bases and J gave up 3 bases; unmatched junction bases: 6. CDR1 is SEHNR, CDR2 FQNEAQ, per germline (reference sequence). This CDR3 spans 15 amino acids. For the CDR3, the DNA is TGTGCCAGCAGCTCCGGGACAGGGGAAGACTACGAGCAGTACGTC. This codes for CASSSGTGEDYEQYV.

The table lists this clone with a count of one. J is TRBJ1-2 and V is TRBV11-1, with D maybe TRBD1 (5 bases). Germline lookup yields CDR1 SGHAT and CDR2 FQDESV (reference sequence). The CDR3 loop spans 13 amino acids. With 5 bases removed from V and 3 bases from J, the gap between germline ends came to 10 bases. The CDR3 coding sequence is TGTGCCAGCAGCCACGACAGCTACTATGGCTACACCTTC. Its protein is CASSHDSYYGYTF.

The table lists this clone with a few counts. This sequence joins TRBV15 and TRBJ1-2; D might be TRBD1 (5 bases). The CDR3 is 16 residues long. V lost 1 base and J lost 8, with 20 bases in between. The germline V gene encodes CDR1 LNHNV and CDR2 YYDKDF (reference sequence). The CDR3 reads CATSRAGPDSEGGYTF. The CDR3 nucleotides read TGTGCCACCAGCAGAGCAGGCCCGGACTCGGAGGGGGGCTACACCTTC. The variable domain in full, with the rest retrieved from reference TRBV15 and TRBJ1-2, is DAMVIQNPRYQVTQFGKPVTLSCSQTLNHNVMYWYQQKSSQAPKLLFHYYDKDFNNEADTPDNFQSRRPNTSFCFLDIRSPGLGDTAMYLCATSRAGPDSEGGYTFGSGTRLTVV.

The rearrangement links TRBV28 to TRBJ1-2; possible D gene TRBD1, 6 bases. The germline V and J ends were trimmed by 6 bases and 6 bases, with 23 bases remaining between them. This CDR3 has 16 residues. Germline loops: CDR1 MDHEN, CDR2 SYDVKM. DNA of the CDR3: TGTGCCAGCAGCGATCCGGACAGAAGAAGGTCCCATGGCTACACCTTC. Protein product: CASSDPDRRRSHGYTF.

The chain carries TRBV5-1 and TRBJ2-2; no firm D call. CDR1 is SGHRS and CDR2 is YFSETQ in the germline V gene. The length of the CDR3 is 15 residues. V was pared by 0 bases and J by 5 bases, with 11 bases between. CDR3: CASSLGHNPTGELFF. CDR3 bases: TGCGCCAGCAGCTTGGGACATAACCCAACCGGGGAGCTGTTTTTT.

The CDR3 nucleotides read TGTGCCAGCAGTTACTCAGGGACAGGAAACAATGAGCAGTTCTTC. Translation gives CASSYSGTGNNEQFF. The chain has TRBV6-5 and TRBJ2-1; 8 bases line up with TRBD1. Germline trimming cut 0 bases from V and 5 bases from J; bases unmatched to any gene: 3. The CDR3 runs 15 residues. The germline V gene has CDR1 MNHEY and CDR2 SVGAGI.

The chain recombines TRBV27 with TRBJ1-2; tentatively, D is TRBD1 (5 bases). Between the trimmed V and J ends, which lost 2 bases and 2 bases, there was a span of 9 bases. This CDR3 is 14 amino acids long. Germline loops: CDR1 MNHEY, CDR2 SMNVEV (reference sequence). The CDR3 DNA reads TGTGCCAGCAGTTTACGGTCAGGGAACTATGGCTACACCTTC. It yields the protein CASSLRSGNYGYTF.

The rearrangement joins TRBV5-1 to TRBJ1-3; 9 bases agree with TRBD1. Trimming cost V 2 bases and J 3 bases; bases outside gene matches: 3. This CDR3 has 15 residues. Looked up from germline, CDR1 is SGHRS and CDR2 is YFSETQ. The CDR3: CASSLQGADGNTIYF. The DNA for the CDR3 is TGCGCCAGCAGCTTACAGGGGGCGGATGGAAACACCATATATTTT.

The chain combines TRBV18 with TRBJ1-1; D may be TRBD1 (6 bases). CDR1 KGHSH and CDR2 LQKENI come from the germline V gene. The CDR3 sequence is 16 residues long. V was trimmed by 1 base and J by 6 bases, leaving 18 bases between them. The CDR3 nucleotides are TGTGCCAGCTCACCACGGTTGGGGGGGCTTGACGCTGAAGCTTTCTTT. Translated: CASSPRLGGLDAEAFF.

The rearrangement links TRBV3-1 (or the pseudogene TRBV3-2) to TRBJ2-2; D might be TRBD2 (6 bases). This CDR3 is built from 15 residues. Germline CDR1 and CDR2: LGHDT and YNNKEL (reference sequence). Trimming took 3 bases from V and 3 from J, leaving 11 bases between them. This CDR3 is CASSHYGGDTGELFF. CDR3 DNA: TGTGCCAGCAGCCACTACGGGGGTGACACCGGGGAGCTGTTTTTT.

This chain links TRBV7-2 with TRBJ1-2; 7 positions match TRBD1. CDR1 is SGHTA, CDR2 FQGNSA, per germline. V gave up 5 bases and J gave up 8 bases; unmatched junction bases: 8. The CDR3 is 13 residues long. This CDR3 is CASSPGTVGGYTF. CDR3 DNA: TGTGCCAGCAGCCCCGGGACAGTTGGCGGCTACACCTTC.

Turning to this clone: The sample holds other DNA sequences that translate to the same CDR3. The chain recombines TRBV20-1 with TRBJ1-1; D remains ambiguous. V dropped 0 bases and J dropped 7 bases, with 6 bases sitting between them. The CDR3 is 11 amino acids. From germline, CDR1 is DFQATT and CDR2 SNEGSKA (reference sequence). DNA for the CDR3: TGCAGTGCTAGAGAGCAGTTTGAAGCTTTCTTT. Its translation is CSAREQFEAFF.

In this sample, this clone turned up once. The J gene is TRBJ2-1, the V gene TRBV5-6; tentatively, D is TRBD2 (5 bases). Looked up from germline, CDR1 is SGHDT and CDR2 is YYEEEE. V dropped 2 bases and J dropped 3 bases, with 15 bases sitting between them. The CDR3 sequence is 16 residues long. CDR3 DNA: TGTGCCAGCAGCTTAAGGTCTTGGACTGACTACAATGAGCAGTTCTTC. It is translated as CASSLRSWTDYNEQFF.

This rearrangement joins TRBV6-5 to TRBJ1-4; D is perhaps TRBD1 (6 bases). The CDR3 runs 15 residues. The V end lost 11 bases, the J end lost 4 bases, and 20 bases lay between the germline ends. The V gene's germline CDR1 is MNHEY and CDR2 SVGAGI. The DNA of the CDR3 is TGTGCCTCCTTCGGGCAGGGGTTACATAATGAAAAACTGTTTTTT. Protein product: CASFGQGLHNEKLFF.

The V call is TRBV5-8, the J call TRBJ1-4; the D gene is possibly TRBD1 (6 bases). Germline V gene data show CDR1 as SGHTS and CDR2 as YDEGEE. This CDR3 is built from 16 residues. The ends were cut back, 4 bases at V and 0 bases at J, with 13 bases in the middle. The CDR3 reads CASSVGARATNEKLFF. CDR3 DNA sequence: TGTGCCAGCAGCGTGGGGGCGCGAGCAACTAATGAAAAACTGTTTTTT.

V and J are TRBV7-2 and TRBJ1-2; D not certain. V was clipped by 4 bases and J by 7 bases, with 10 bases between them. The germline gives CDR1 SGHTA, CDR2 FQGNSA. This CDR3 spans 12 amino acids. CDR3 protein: CASSSARGGYTF. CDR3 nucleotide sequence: TGTGCCAGCAGCTCAGCTAGAGGTGGCTACACCTTC.